One and the same sample provided the 12 T cell receptor beta chains below, sequenced in a study of OX40 agonist ivuxolimab in advanced cancers. Data came from immunoSEQ multiplex PCR; TCRdb stores just in-frame clones and leaves some out. This sample has tens of thousands of clones, with around 87% found just once. Sequenced here: CD4+ or CD8+ T cells sorted from blood, sampled in a trial of the OX40 agonist ivuxolimab. These receptor sequences come from an adult with an advanced solid tumor such as melanoma, head and neck, liver or kidney cancer.

A single count supports this clone. The CDR3 DNA is TGTGCCAGTAGAAGCCACGGTGTACTCATCTATGGCTACACCTTC. Its translation: CASRSHGVLIYGYTF. This chain connects TRBV19 to TRBJ1-2; D unresolved. Germline assignment: CDR1 LNHDA and CDR2 SQIVND (reference sequence). V was clipped by 6 bases and J by 4 bases, with 18 bases between them. The CDR3 is 15 amino acids.

The chain employs TRBV7-8 and TRBJ2-1; TRBD2 matches 11 bases. This CDR3 is built from 16 residues. Per germline, CDR1 SGHVS and CDR2 FQNEAQ. Trimming removed 5 bases from V and 6 bases from J; junction bases left unmatched: 9. The CDR3 here is CASSKLAGGSSNEQFF. In nucleotides, the CDR3 is TGTGCCAGCAGCAAATTAGCGGGGGGGAGCAGCAATGAGCAGTTCTTC.

The chain couples TRBV5-4 to TRBJ2-5, with 12 bases fitting TRBD2. J was trimmed by 2 bases and V by 4 bases; bases with no gene match: 6. CDR3 length: 16 residues. Germline CDR1 is SGHNT and CDR2 is YYREEE (reference sequence). This CDR3 is CASSTGTSGPQETQYF. CDR3 bases: TGTGCCAGCAGCACCGGGACTAGCGGGCCACAAGAGACCCAGTACTTC.

This chain connects TRBV28 to TRBJ2-1; D ambiguous. The CDR3 totals 11 residues. Deletions cut 5 bases from V and 6 bases from J, with 5 bases between. Germline CDR1 MDHEN, CDR2 SYDVKM. Here the CDR3 reads CASSTRNEQFF. The CDR3 region has the DNA TGTGCCAGCAGTACCCGCAATGAGCAGTTCTTC.

The chain carries TRBV7-2 and TRBJ2-7, with 7 nucleotides matching TRBD1. Germline CDR1 and CDR2: SGHTA and FQGNSA. The CDR3 is 14 residues long. The V segment lost 7 bases and the J segment 5 bases; nucleotides outside the gene matches: 11. The CDR3 coding sequence is TGTGCCAGCACCATTGACAGGGTAGTCAACGAGCAGTACTTC. It translates to CASTIDRVVNEQYF.

The CDR3 loop is CASSQVGQEQFF. The CDR3 coding sequence is TGTGCCAGCAGTCAAGTAGGACAGGAGCAGTTCTTC. The J gene is TRBJ2-1, the V gene TRBV7-9; a possible D gene is TRBD1 (6 bases). V lost 6 bases to trimming and J lost 10 bases, with 13 bases between them. The germline CDR1 and CDR2 sequences are SEHNR and FQNEAQ (reference sequence). The length of the CDR3 is 12 residues.

V usage is TRBV9 and J usage is TRBJ2-3; D remains ambiguous. V was trimmed by 4 bases and J by 0 bases, leaving 12 bases between them. Looked up from germline, CDR1 is SGDLS and CDR2 is YYNGEE. The CDR3 totals 15 residues. CDR3 in amino acids: CASSSTALSTDTQYF. CDR3 DNA sequence: TGTGCCAGCAGCTCCACTGCTTTAAGCACAGATACGCAGTATTTT.

This clone appeared a single time. The chain uses TRBV5-4 and TRBJ1-2; 9 bases are a match to TRBD1. Germline V gene lookup returns CDR1 SGHNT and CDR2 YYREEE (reference sequence). V lost 2 bases to trimming and J lost 3 bases; unmatched junction nucleotides: 2. The CDR3 spans 14 residues. The chain's CDR3 is CASSLQGADYGYTF. As DNA, the CDR3 is TGTGCCAGCAGCTTACAGGGGGCAGACTATGGCTACACCTTC.

The chain has TRBV9 and TRBJ2-2; TRBD2 might be the D (5 bases). Between the trimmed V and J ends, which lost 4 bases and 5 bases, there was a span of 18 bases. From germline, CDR1 is SGDLS and CDR2 YYNGEE. CDR3 length: 16 amino acids. CDR3: CASSLGRDMGTGELFF. DNA of the CDR3: TGTGCCAGCAGCCTAGGACGGGATATGGGGACCGGGGAGCTGTTTTTT.

This rearrangement joins TRBV7-2 to TRBJ2-2; D unclear. This CDR3 is built from 12 residues. Per the germline V gene, CDR1 is SGHTA and CDR2 is FQGNSA. Trimming stripped 1 base from V and 6 bases from J, with 3 bases between. The CDR3 bases are TGTGCCAGCAGCTTAGACGCCGGGGAGCTGTTTTTT. Translating it yields CASSLDAGELFF.

This chain connects TRBV18 to TRBJ2-5; TRBD2 is a possible D gene (5 bases). This CDR3 is built from 14 residues. Germline V gene lookup returns CDR1 KGHSH and CDR2 LQKENI. V dropped 2 bases and J dropped 4 bases, with 11 bases sitting between them. In DNA, the CDR3 is TGTGCCAGCTCACCATTGGATCGGGGAGAGACCCAGTACTTC. Translated: CASSPLDRGETQYF.

The CDR3 here is CASSLPWTGGEQYF. CDR3 DNA sequence: TGTGCCAGCAGCTTACCCTGGACAGGGGGGGAGCAGTACTTC. This chain connects TRBV7-9 to TRBJ2-7; 10 bases align to TRBD1. This CDR3 contains 14 residues. V lost 2 bases, J lost 7 bases, and 5 bases stayed unmatched. Germline V gene lookup returns CDR1 SEHNR and CDR2 FQNEAQ (reference sequence).